These T cell receptor beta chains were read from a single sample in a study of PD-L1 blockade in urothelial cancer. TCRdb keeps only in-frame clones here, not all; method: immunoSEQ multiplex PCR. Here the sample spans about 100,000 clones, about 90% being singletons. Sequences were derived from PBMCs, sampled around atezolizumab (anti-PD-L1) treatment. These TCRs come from a woman older than 75 with urothelial cancer. Each CDR3 is given without its conserved first and last residue. The D gene is left open where the match is weak.

>TRBV18|NA|TRBJ1-5
ASSPTRQSSNQPQH
>TRBV27|TRBD2|TRBJ2-5
ASSLMGSGRQETQY
>TRBV18|NA|TRBJ2-1
ASSPTRGVAQF
>TRBV28|NA|TRBJ1-2
ASSFAGNYGYT
>TRBV5-1|NA|TRBJ1-1
ASSSPSGTEAF
>TRBV28|TRBD1|TRBJ2-7
ASTPTGTAPYEQY
>TRBV5-1|TRBD2|TRBJ2-1
ASSPSASGSSYNEQF
>TRBV2|TRBD1|TRBJ2-7
ASSEGGQGAHEQY
>TRBV6-1|TRBD2|TRBJ2-1
ASRKGLAGGNEQF
>TRBV29-1|NA|TRBJ1-4
SVWTATSEKLF
>TRBV27|TRBD1|TRBJ2-7
ASSTGTGFAYEQY
>TRBV5-1|TRBD1|TRBJ2-3
ASSSTGGLTDTQY
>TRBV9|NA|TRBJ2-2
ASSLTGSRGTGELF
>TRBV5-5|NA|TRBJ2-7
ASSFWGPYEQY
>TRBV5-1|NA|TRBJ2-7
ASSPDSGPYEQY
>TRBV27|NA|TRBJ2-1
ASALKRRLTYNEQF
>TRBV6-1|TRBD1|TRBJ1-2
ASSPPGQFGGYT
>TRBV7-3|NA|TRBJ2-2
ASSLGPEWGPGELF
>TRBV28|NA|TRBJ2-1
ASSLRVQSYNEQF
>TRBV7-9|TRBD2|TRBJ2-5
ASSLVPGGGETQY
>TRBV6-7|TRBD2|TRBJ2-1
ASTYAASGRSSYNEQF
>TRBV10-3|TRBD1|TRBJ2-5
AIARQGAETQY
>TRBV6-5|TRBD2|TRBJ2-1
ASSYQTSGAYNEQF
>TRBV5-1|TRBD2|TRBJ2-3
ASSLVASGRGDTQY
>TRBV7-3|TRBD1|TRBJ2-7
ASSITGQGAYEQY
>TRBV28|NA|TRBJ1-1
ASSIGLGIPEAF
>TRBV28|NA|TRBJ2-7
ATSGVRTYEQY
>TRBV28|TRBD2|TRBJ2-7
ASTRGTSASYEQY
>TRBV7-9|TRBD2|TRBJ2-3
ASSPPGLAGVDTQY
>TRBV7-3|TRBD2|TRBJ2-1
ASRNQGSGRAIGSYNEQF
>TRBV7-9|NA|TRBJ2-2
ASSLKAGSGGELF
>TRBV27|TRBD2|TRBJ2-1
ASSRRGASGINEQF
>TRBV15|NA|TRBJ2-7
ATSRPGLGGDEQY
>TRBV7-3|NA|TRBJ2-7
ASSPQGGDYEQY
>TRBV5-6|TRBD1|TRBJ1-1
ASSRDSWAEAF
>TRBV28|TRBD2|TRBJ2-2
ASSSLGLAGELGEAGELF
>TRBV7-6|NA|TRBJ1-1
ASSHETQNTEAF
>TRBV4-1|TRBD2|TRBJ2-2
ASSHTRREGTGELF
>TRBV7-2|TRBD2|TRBJ2-3
ASSSSSERELTQY
>TRBV27|TRBD1|TRBJ2-7
ASSLGTGGGEQY
>TRBV7-8|TRBD2|TRBJ2-5
ASSLGAGGVRETQY
>TRBV9|TRBD1|TRBJ2-7
ASSVGAGGNYEQY
>TRBV27|NA|TRBJ1-1
ASSAAGNTEAF
>TRBV5-1|NA|TRBJ2-2
ASSTDNAGELF
>TRBV19|TRBD1|TRBJ2-1
ASSTRDRGNEQF
>TRBV10-3|NA|TRBJ1-1
AISDEVMRTEAF
>TRBV6-5|NA|TRBJ1-1
ASSYSNRATEAF
>TRBV30|NA|TRBJ1-1
AWSVGQRNTEAF
>TRBV7-6|NA|TRBJ1-5
ASSLAASGGDQPQH
>TRBV6-5|NA|TRBJ2-7
ASSVTTPSSYEQY
>TRBV5-8|TRBD1|TRBJ1-5
ASSLGDRDQPQH
>TRBV6-1|TRBD2|TRBJ2-5
ASRLAAGGETQY
>TRBV4-2|NA|TRBJ1-2
ASSHEIGWDGYT
>TRBV5-1|NA|TRBJ2-5
ASSLGGVQETQY